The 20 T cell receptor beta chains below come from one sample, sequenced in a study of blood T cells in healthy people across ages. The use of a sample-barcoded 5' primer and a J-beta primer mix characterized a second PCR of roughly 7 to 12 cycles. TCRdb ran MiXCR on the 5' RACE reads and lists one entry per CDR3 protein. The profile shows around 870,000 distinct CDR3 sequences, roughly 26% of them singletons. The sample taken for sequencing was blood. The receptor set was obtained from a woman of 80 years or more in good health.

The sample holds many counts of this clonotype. The CDR3 loop is CASSIRYSSYNEQFF. Here the CDR3 DNA reads TGTGCCAGCAGCATCAGGTACAGCTCCTACAATGAGCAGTTCTTC. The chain joins TRBV6-6 to TRBJ2-1, with D hard to call. The CDR3 sequence is 15 residues long. V lost 6 bases to trimming and J lost 0 bases, with 12 bases between them. Germline V gene lookup returns CDR1 MNHNY and CDR2 SVGAGI (reference sequence).

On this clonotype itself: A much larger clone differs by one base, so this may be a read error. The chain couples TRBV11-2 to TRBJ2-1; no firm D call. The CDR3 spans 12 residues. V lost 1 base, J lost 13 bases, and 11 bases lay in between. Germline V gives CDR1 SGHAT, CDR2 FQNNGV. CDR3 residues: CASSLVRGDQFF. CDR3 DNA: TGTGCCAGCAGCTTAGTTCGCGGTGACCAGTTCTTC.

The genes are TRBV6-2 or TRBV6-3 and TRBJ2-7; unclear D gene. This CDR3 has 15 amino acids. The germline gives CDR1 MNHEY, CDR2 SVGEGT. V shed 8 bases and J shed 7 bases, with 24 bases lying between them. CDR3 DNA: TGTGCCAGCGAGGCCACCAGTGTCTCCTACAATGAGCAGTACTTC. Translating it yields CASEATSVSYNEQYF.

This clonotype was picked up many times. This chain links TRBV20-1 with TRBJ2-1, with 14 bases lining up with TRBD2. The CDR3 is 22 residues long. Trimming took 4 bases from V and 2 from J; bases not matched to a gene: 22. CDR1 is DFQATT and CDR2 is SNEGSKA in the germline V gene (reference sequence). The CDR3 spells CSAKVWGSPTSGGANTYNEQFF. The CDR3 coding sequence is TGCAGTGCTAAGGTGTGGGGTTCCCCGACTAGCGGGGGGGCTAACACCTACAATGAGCAGTTCTTC.

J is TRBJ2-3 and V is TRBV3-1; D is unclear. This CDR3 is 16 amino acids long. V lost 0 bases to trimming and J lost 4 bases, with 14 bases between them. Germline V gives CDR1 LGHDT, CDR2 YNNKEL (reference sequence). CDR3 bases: TGTGCCAGCAGCCAAGATTCCACCTTAGAATCAGATACGCAGTATTTT. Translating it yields CASSQDSTLESDTQYF.

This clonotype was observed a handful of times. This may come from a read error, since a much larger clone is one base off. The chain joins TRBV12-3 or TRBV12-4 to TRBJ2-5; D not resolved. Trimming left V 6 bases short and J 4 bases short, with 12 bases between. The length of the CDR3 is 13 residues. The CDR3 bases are TGTGCCAGCAGACCGACGAGTGCAGAGACCCAGTACTTC. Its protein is CASRPTSAETQYF.

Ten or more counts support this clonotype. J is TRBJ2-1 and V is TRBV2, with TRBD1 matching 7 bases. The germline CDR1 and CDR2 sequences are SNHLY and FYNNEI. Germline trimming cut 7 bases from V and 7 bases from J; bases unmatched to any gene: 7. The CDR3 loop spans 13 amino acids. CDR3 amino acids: CASKETGSNEQFF. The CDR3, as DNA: TGTGCCAGCAAAGAGACAGGGTCTAATGAGCAGTTCTTC.

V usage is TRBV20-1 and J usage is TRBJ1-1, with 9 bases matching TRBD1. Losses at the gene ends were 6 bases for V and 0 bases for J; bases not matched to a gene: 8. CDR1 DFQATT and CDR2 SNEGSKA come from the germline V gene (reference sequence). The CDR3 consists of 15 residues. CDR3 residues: CSAPGQGKVNTEAFF. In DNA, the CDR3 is TGCAGTGCCCCCGGACAGGGGAAGGTGAACACTGAAGCTTTCTTT.

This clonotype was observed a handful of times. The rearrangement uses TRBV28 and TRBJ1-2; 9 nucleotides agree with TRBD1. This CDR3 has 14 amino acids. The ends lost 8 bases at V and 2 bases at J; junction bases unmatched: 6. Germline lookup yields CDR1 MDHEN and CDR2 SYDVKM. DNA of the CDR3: TGTGCCAGCTCACACGGACAGGGGAACTATGGCTACACCTTC. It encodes CASSHGQGNYGYTF.

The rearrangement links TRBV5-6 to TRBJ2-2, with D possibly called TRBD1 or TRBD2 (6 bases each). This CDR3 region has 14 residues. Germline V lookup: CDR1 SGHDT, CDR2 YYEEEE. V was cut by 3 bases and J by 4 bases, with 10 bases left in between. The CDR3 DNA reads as TGTGCCAGCAGCTGGGGGGCGCGCACCGGGGAGCTGTTTTTT. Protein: CASSWGARTGELFF.

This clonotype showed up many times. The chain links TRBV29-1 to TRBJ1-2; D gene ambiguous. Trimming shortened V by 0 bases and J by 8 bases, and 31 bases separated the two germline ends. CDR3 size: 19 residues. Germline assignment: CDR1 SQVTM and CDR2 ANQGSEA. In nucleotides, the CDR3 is TGCAGCGTTGAAGACCTAAAAACAAACATTGAATTCATTGGACCGGGCTACACCTTC. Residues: CSVEDLKTNIEFIGPGYTF.

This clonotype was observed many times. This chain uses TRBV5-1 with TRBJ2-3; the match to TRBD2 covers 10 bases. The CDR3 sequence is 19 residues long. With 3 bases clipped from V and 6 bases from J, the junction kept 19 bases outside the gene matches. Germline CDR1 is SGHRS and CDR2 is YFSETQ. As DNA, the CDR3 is TGCGCCAGCAGCTGGCAGCGGGGGGGCCGGAGTCAGCAGTTGGATACGCAGTATTTT. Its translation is CASSWQRGGRSQQLDTQYF. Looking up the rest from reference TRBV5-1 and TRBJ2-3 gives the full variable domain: KAGVTQTPRYLIKTRGQQVTLSCSPISGHRSVSWYQQTPGQGLQFLFEYFSETQRNKGNFPGRFSGRQFSNSRSEMNVSTLELGDSALYLCASSWQRGGRSQQLDTQYFGPGTRLTVL.

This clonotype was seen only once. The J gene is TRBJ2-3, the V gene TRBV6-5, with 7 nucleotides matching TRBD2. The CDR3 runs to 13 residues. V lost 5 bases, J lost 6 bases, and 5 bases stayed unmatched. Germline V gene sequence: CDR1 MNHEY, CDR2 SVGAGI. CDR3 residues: CASSGGRADTQYF. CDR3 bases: TGTGCCAGCAGTGGGGGGAGGGCGGATACGCAGTATTTT.

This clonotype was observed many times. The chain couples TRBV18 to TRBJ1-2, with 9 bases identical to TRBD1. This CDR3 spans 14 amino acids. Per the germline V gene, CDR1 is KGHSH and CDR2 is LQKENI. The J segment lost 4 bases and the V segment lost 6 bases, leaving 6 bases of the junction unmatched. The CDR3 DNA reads TGTGCCAGCTCGCGGACAGGGGAGCGCTATGGCTACACCTTC. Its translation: CASSRTGERYGYTF.

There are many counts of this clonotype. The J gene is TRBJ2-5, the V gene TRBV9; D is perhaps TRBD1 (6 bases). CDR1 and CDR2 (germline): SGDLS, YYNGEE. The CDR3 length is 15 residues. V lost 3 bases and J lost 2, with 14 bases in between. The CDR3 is CASSAATGKQETQYF. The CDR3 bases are TGTGCCAGCAGCGCGGCCACAGGGAAGCAAGAGACCCAGTACTTC.

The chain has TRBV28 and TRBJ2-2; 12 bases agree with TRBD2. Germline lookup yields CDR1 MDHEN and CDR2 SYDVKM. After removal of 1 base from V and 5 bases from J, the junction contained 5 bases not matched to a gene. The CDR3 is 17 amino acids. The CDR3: CASSLLTSGGQTGELFF. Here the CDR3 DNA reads TGTGCCAGCAGTTTATTGACTAGCGGGGGACAGACCGGGGAGCTGTTTTTT.

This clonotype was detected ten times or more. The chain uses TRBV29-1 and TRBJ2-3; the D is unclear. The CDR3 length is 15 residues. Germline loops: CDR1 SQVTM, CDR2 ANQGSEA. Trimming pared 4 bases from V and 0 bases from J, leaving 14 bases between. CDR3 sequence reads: CSVVGSPSSTDTQYF. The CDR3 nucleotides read TGCAGCGTTGTGGGGTCCCCTTCTAGCACAGATACGCAGTATTTT.

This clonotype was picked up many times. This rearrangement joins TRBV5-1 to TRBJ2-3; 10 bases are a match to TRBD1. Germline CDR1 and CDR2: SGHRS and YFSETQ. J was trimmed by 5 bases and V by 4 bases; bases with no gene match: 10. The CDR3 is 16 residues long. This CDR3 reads CASSRTTDRGIDTQYF. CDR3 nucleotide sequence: TGCGCCAGCAGCCGAACTACGGACAGGGGGATAGATACGCAGTATTTT.

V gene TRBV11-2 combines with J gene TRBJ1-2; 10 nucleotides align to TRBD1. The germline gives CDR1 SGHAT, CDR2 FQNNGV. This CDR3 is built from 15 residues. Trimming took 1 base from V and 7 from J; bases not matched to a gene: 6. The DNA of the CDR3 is TGTGCCAGCAGCTTAGTCGGACAGGGGGGCGGTGGCTACACCTTC. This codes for CASSLVGQGGGGYTF.

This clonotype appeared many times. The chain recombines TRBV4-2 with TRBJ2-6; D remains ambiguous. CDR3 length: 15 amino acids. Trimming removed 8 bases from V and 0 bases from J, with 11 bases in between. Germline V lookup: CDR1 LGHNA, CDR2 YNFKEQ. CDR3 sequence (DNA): TGTGCCAGCGCAGACACAATCTCTGGGGCCAACGTCCTGACTTTC. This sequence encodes CASADTISGANVLTF.